A single sample gave rise to the 22 T cell receptor beta chains below, sequenced in a study of glioma-infiltrating T cells. Amplification of TCR alpha and beta CDR3 regions from RNA used iRepertoire nested multiplex PCR. TCRdb re-called the multiplex PCR reads with MiXCR, one entry per CDR3 protein. The sample lists about 180,000 distinct CDR3 sequences, around 40% seen once, with around 4.9% in the top ten. The specimen was glioma tissue, nonneoplastic brain tissue, or PBMCs (not recorded which). The receptors originated from a human donor with low-grade glioma or glioblastoma, undergoing nonglioma brain surgery, or in good health (not recorded which).

The rearrangement joins TRBV15 to TRBJ2-1; D gene uncertain. V was trimmed by 5 bases and J by 6 bases, leaving 11 bases between them. This CDR3 has 13 residues. CDR1 is LNHNV and CDR2 is YYDKDF in the germline V gene (reference sequence). CDR3 residues: CATSRGRRNEQFF. CDR3 DNA: TGTGCCACCAGCCGAGGAAGGCGCAATGAGCAGTTCTTC. Using reference TRBV15 and TRBJ2-1 for the parts outside the CDR3, the full variable domain is DAMVIQNPRYQVTQFGKPVTLSCSQTLNHNVMYWYQQKSSQAPKLLFHYYDKDFNNEADTPDNFQSRRPNTSFCFLDIRSPGLGDTAMYLCATSRGRRNEQFFGPGTRLTVL.

This clonotype was counted at least ten times. The chain combines TRBV20-1 with TRBJ2-1; TRBD2 is a possible D gene (6 bases). V lost 7 bases to trimming and J lost 8 bases, with 18 bases between them. Germline CDR1 is DFQATT and CDR2 is SNEGSKA (reference sequence). The CDR3 contains 13 residues. The CDR3 sequence is CSGHLSWGDEQFF. CDR3 DNA: TGCAGTGGGCATCTCAGCTGGGGGGATGAGCAGTTCTTC.

This chain uses TRBV6-1 with TRBJ2-3; the D is unclear. The CDR3 loop spans 14 amino acids. Germline-derived CDR1 and CDR2 are MNHNS and SASEGT. CDR3 in DNA: TGTGACACCCCGCTCGATAGCTCCACAGATACGCAGTATTTT. It yields the protein CDTPLDSSTDTQYF.

Notes on this clonotype: This could be a read error, since a much larger clone is one nucleotide away. The rearrangement joins TRBV20-1 to TRBJ2-7, with 7 bases lining up with TRBD1. There are 15 residues in the CDR3. Germline lookup yields CDR1 DFQATT and CDR2 SNEGSKA (reference sequence). CDR3 in amino acids: CGARITTGASGEQYF. Here the CDR3 DNA reads TGCGGTGCTAGAATTACCACAGGGGCGTCTGGAGAGCAGTACTTC.

This clonotype has only a few counts. V usage is TRBV9 and J usage is TRBJ1-6, with TRBD1 as a possible D gene (5 bases). The CDR3 is 15 residues long. Trimming took off 3 bases at V and 9 bases at J, with 16 bases between the two ends. Germline-derived CDR1 and CDR2 are SGDLS and YYNGEE. The DNA for the CDR3 is TGTGCCAGCAGCGCCGGGGACCGCGATTTTTCACCCCTCCACTTT. Its protein is CASSAGDRDFSPLHF.

V gene TRBV27 combines with J gene TRBJ2-1; D remains unclear. Germline lookup yields CDR1 MNHEY and CDR2 SMNVEV (reference sequence). The CDR3 runs 11 residues. The V gene lost 8 bases and the J gene lost 8 bases, with 10 bases spanning the gap. CDR3 sequence (DNA): TGTGCCAGCGGCAGTGGCCATGAGCAGTTCTTC. It is translated as CASGSGHEQFF.

This chain connects TRBV12-3 or TRBV12-4 to TRBJ2-7, with D tentatively TRBD1 (5 bases). This CDR3 spans 15 amino acids. Trimming took off 10 bases at V and 6 bases at J, with 25 bases between the two ends. The CDR3 DNA reads TGTGCCATCAGCCTCGGACAAAGTGGCTCCCTCGAGCAGTACTTC. Protein sequence: CAISLGQSGSLEQYF.

The chain carries TRBV12-3 or TRBV12-4 and TRBJ2-4; 7 bases match TRBD1. This CDR3 comprises 14 residues. With 6 bases clipped from V and 5 bases from J, the junction kept 7 bases outside the gene matches. CDR3: CASSYRTGQNIQYF. CDR3 nucleotide sequence: TGTGCCAGCAGCTATCGGACAGGCCAAAACATTCAGTACTTC.

The V gene is TRBV4-1, the J gene TRBJ2-7; TRBD2 agrees at 9 bases. Per germline, CDR1 MGHRA and CDR2 YSYEKL. This CDR3 has 17 residues. J gave up 0 bases and V 0 bases, and 6 bases lay outside the gene matches. The CDR3 is CASSQDDTSGYSYEQYF. CDR3 nucleotide sequence: TGCGCCAGCAGCCAAGATGACACTAGCGGGTACTCCTACGAGCAGTACTTC.

Turning to this clonotype: This may be a read error: a much more frequent sequence differs by one nucleotide. J is TRBJ2-1 and V is TRBV20-1; D tentatively reads TRBD1 or TRBD2 (5 bases each). Germline V gene lookup returns CDR1 DFQATT and CDR2 SNEGSKA (reference sequence). The CDR3 runs 13 residues. The chain's CDR3 is CSARDFGGTEQSF. In nucleotides, the CDR3 is TGCAGTGCTAGGGACTTTGGGGGAACTGAGCAGTCCTTC.

In nucleotides, the CDR3 is TGTGCCAGCACGAGCGGCATTTCCTACGAGCAGTACTTC. Protein sequence: CASTSGISYEQYF. The chain employs TRBV28 and TRBJ2-7; D is possibly TRBD2 (5 bases). V lost 7 bases, J lost 1 base, and 11 bases lay in between. Germline loops: CDR1 MDHEN, CDR2 SYDVKM. This CDR3 is 13 amino acids long.

Only a few counts were recorded for this clonotype. The chain is built from TRBV19 and TRBJ2-4; no definite D call. Germline CDR1 and CDR2: LNHDA and SQIVND (reference sequence). Trimming took 2 bases from V and 6 from J, leaving 11 bases between them. The CDR3 length is 14 residues. This CDR3 reads CASSIRPNGNIQYF. As DNA, the CDR3 is TGTGCCAGTAGTATACGTCCAAATGGAAACATTCAGTACTTC.

Ten or more counts support this clonotype. This chain connects TRBV19 to TRBJ1-5; D ambiguous. The CDR3 spans 13 residues. Germline V gives CDR1 LNHDA, CDR2 SQIVND (reference sequence). The V gene lost 5 bases and the J gene lost 9 bases, with 14 bases spanning the gap. CDR3 coding DNA: TGTGCCAGTAGTCCGCAGACCCTATCGCCCCAGCATTTT. This translates into CASSPQTLSPQHF.

This clonotype was seen a few times. The chain's CDR3 is CASSLWGGRTQETQYF. In DNA, the CDR3 is TGTGCCAGCAGCCTGTGGGGCGGGAGGACACAAGAGACCCAGTACTTC. The chain combines TRBV11-2 with TRBJ2-5; 8 nucleotides align to TRBD2. Germline V CDR1 and CDR2: SGHAT, FQNNGV. V lost 5 bases to trimming and J lost 2 bases; unmatched junction nucleotides: 10. The CDR3 consists of 16 residues.

This clonotype was seen only once. The rearrangement joins TRBV20-1 to TRBJ1-2, with D perhaps matching TRBD1 (6 bases). The germline V and J ends were trimmed by 0 bases and 12 bases, with 17 bases remaining between them. Germline V gives CDR1 DFQATT, CDR2 SNEGSKA (reference sequence). The CDR3 length is 13 residues. The CDR3 sequence is CSARDQQGDSHTF. The CDR3 DNA reads as TGCAGTGCTAGAGATCAACAGGGTGATAGCCACACCTTC.

Remarks on this clonotype: One base away lies a much larger clone, so this may be a sequencing read error. This chain uses TRBV19 with TRBJ2-1, with unresolved D. Germline CDR1 and CDR2: LNHDA and SQIVND (reference sequence). Deletions cut 8 bases from V and 6 bases from J, with 14 bases between. The CDR3 length is 13 residues. The CDR3 here is CASAQTSTNEQFF. For the CDR3, the DNA is TGTGCCAGTGCCCAGACTTCAACCAATGAGCAGTTCTTC.

The rearrangement uses TRBV27 and TRBJ2-7; 11 bases align to TRBD2. The V and J ends lost 8 bases and 3 bases, in that order; junction bases with no gene match: 6. The CDR3 sequence is 14 residues long. Germline CDR1 reads MNHEY; CDR2 reads SMNVEV (reference sequence). The chain's CDR3 is CASGGLAANYEQYF. CDR3 sequence (DNA): TGTGCCAGCGGGGGACTAGCGGCTAACTACGAGCAGTACTTC.

V is TRBV29-1 and J is TRBJ2-1; 11 bases line up with TRBD1. V was pared by 7 bases and J by 3 bases, with 5 bases of the junction left unmatched. CDR3 length: 14 amino acids. Germline V gene lookup returns CDR1 SQVTM and CDR2 ANQGSEA. The CDR3 DNA sequence: TGCAGCGCGTTAGGGACAGGGGGCTACAATGAGCAGTTCTTC. It specifies CSALGTGGYNEQFF.

Turning to this clonotype: A much larger clone is a single base away; this may be a read error. The J gene is TRBJ2-3, the V gene TRBV7-2; D may be TRBD1 (6 bases). Between the trimmed V and J ends, which lost 5 bases and 2 bases, there was a span of 14 bases. Germline V gene lookup returns CDR1 SGHTA and CDR2 FQGNSA. This CDR3 has 15 residues. Here the CDR3 DNA reads TGTGCCAGCAGCACTTTCGGACAGTCCACAGATACGCAGTATTTT. Translated, it gives CASSTFGQSTDTQYF.

As to this clonotype: With a much larger clone just one base away, this may be a read error. The chain employs TRBV14 and TRBJ1-6, with D unresolved. Trimming stripped 1 base from V and 6 bases from J, with 10 bases between. Looked up from germline, CDR1 is SGHDN and CDR2 is FVKESK. The CDR3 has 15 residues. The CDR3 DNA reads TGTGCCAGCAGCCAAGCTTTAGGTTCTAATTCACCCCTCCACTTT. Translation: CASSQALGSNSPLHF.

For this clonotype: A read error is possible here, since a much larger clone lies one base away. Since no conserved phenylalanine or tryptophan closes the CDR3, a read error is the likely cause. The genes are TRBV28 and TRBJ2-7; D gene ambiguous. The germline V and J ends were trimmed by 5 bases and 3 bases, with 8 bases remaining between them. The germline gives CDR1 MDHEN, CDR2 SYDVKM. The CDR3 is 12 amino acids. This chain's CDR3 is CASSQTVYEQYY. CDR3 sequence (DNA): TGTGCCAGCAGTCAAACAGTCTACGAGCAGTACTAC.

To note about this clonotype: Sequence at one end of the junction differs from germline and may be a read error. The rearrangement links TRBV12-5 to TRBJ1-5; D might be TRBD1 (5 bases). Germline CDR1 and CDR2: LGHNT and FRNRAP. This CDR3 comprises 13 residues. The CDR3 spells CDSGLSTDQPQHF. CDR3 DNA sequence: TGTGATAGTGGTTTGTCGACAGATCAGCCCCAGCATTTT.